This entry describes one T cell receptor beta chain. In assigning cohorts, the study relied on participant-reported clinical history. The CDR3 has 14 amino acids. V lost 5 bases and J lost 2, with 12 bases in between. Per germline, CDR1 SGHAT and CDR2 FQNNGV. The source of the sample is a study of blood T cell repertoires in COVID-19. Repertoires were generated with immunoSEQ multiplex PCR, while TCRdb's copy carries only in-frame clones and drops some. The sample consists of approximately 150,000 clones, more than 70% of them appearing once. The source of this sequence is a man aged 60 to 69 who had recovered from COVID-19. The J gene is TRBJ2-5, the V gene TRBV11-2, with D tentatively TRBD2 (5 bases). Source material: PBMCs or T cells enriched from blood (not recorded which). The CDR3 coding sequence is TGTGCCAGCAGCCCCAAAGGAGGTCAAGAGACCCAGTACTTC. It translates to CASSPKGGQETQYF. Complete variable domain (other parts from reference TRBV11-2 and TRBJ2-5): EAGVAQSPRYKIIEKRQSVAFWCNPISGHATLYWYQQILGQGPKLLIQFQNNGVVDDSQLPKDRFSAERLKGVDSTLKIQPAKLEDSAVYLCASSPKGGQETQYFGPGTRLLVL.